Each of the 27 T cell receptor beta chains below was sequenced from the same sample in a study of technical replicates of blood from a handful of donors. Assay: immunoSEQ multiplex PCR; the TCRdb copy retains only in-frame clones and omits some. Found here are 12,000 or so clones, 85% to 95% of them singletons; the top ten hold 8.5%. The material sequenced was PBMCs. Source of these receptors: a human donor in good health.

The V and J genes are TRBV7-9 and TRBJ2-7; a weak D match, TRBD1 (6 bases). The V gene's germline CDR1 is SEHNR and CDR2 FQNEAQ (reference sequence). V was pared by 5 bases and J by 0 bases, with 14 bases between. CDR3 length equals 15 residues. The CDR3 loop is CASSNRQALSYEQYF. The DNA of the CDR3 is TGTGCCAGCAGCAACCGACAGGCCCTCTCCTACGAGCAGTACTTC.

The chain is built from TRBV19 and TRBJ1-5; 10 bases line up with TRBD1. CDR1 is LNHDA and CDR2 is SQIVND in the germline V gene (reference sequence). The CDR3 has 15 residues. The junction had 10 bases not matched to a gene; V was cut back by 6 bases and J by 8 bases. This chain's CDR3 is CASSPTGQGLEPQHF. As DNA, the CDR3 is TGTGCCAGTAGCCCAACGGGACAGGGGCTCGAGCCCCAGCATTTT. Filled out from reference TRBV19 and TRBJ1-5, the complete variable domain reads DGGITQSPKYLFRKEGQNVTLSCEQNLNHDAMYWYRQDPGQGLRLIYYSQIVNDFQKGDIAEGYSVSREKKESFPLTVTSAQKNPTAFYLCASSPTGQGLEPQHFGDGTRLSIL.

V is TRBV11-2 and J is TRBJ1-5, with TRBD1 matching 7 bases. Unmatched junction bases numbered 0, after V lost 0 bases and J lost 1 base. This CDR3 has 15 residues. Per germline, CDR1 SGHAT and CDR2 FQNNGV. CDR3 in DNA: TGTGCCAGCAGCTTAGAACAGGGGAGCAATCAGCCCCAGCATTTT. Protein: CASSLEQGSNQPQHF.

The sample holds a few counts of this clone. This chain uses TRBV6-1 with TRBJ1-2; tentative D call: TRBD1 (5 bases). Per germline, CDR1 MNHNS and CDR2 SASEGT. Trimming left V 1 base short and J 6 bases short, with 15 bases between. The length of the CDR3 is 15 residues. The CDR3 DNA sequence: TGTGCCAGCAGTGAAGGAAAGGGGAACCGTGATGGCTACACCTTC. As protein: CASSEGKGNRDGYTF.

The J gene is TRBJ2-6, the V gene TRBV7-9, with D unclear. Germline V gene sequence: CDR1 SEHNR, CDR2 FQNEAQ (reference sequence). The CDR3 has 16 amino acids. V gave up 4 bases and J gave up 5 bases, with 15 bases separating them. In nucleotides, the CDR3 is TGTGCCAGCAGCTGGTGTATACAAAGTCGGGCCAACGTCCTGACTTTC. Translated, it gives CASSWCIQSRANVLTF.

This chain connects TRBV2 to TRBJ1-5; 7 bases map to TRBD1. V was pared by 7 bases and J by 6 bases, with 12 bases of the junction left unmatched. The V gene's germline CDR1 is SNHLY and CDR2 FYNNEI. The CDR3 has 15 residues. CDR3 nucleotide sequence: TGTGCCAGCAAAAGAGAGACAGGGTTAATTCAGCCCCAGCATTTT. Translated, it gives CASKRETGLIQPQHF.

The table lists this clone with a count of one. The rearrangement joins TRBV2 to TRBJ2-1; D perhaps matches TRBD2 (5 bases). Germline V CDR1 and CDR2: SNHLY, FYNNEI. Trimming took off 3 bases at V and 10 bases at J, with 7 bases between the two ends. The CDR3 runs to 11 residues. CDR3 sequence reads: CASSEEAEQFF. In DNA form, the CDR3 reads TGTGCCAGCAGTGAGGAGGCCGAGCAGTTCTTC.

The chain joins TRBV5-1 to TRBJ1-1; D is undetermined. Germline loops: CDR1 SGHRS, CDR2 YFSETQ. V lost 4 bases to trimming and J lost 0 bases, with 10 bases between them. There are 14 residues in the CDR3. The CDR3 loop reads CASSSGLMNTEAFF. In nucleotides, the CDR3 is TGCGCCAGCAGCAGTGGACTCATGAACACTGAAGCTTTCTTT.

This clone has only one observation. CDR3 sequence reads: CASSKPGLAEAYEQYF. CDR3 bases: TGTGCCAGCAGCAAACCAGGACTAGCGGAAGCCTACGAGCAGTACTTC. The chain carries TRBV21-1 and TRBJ2-7; TRBD2 is taken as the D call from the table, unchecked against the DNA. TRBV21-1 is listed as a pseudogene. This CDR3 is built from 16 residues.

The chain combines TRBV6-1 with TRBJ2-7; TRBD2 might be the D (6 bases). The CDR3 has 12 amino acids. Germline V gives CDR1 MNHNS, CDR2 SASEGT. The germline V and J ends were trimmed by 6 bases and 2 bases, with 8 bases remaining between them. As DNA, the CDR3 is TGTGCCAGCAGGGACTACACCTACGAGCAGTACTTC. Encoded protein: CASRDYTYEQYF.

The chain recombines TRBV10-3 with TRBJ2-7; D is ambiguous. V was trimmed by 4 bases and J by 3 bases, leaving 7 bases between them. The CDR3 spans 12 residues. The germline CDR1 and CDR2 sequences are ENHRY and SYGVKD. The CDR3 sequence: CAISVAGYEQYF. The CDR3 nucleotides are TGTGCCATCAGTGTGGCAGGCTACGAGCAGTACTTC.

The chain joins TRBV18 to TRBJ2-1, with 9 bases identical to TRBD1. CDR1 and CDR2 (germline): KGHSH, LQKENI. The CDR3 is made up of 14 amino acids. J gave up 5 bases and V 5 bases, and 4 bases lay outside the gene matches. The CDR3 nucleotides are TGTGCCAGCTCAGCCGGGACAGGGAACAATGAGCAGTTCTTC. It yields the protein CASSAGTGNNEQFF. The full variable domain, in which reference TRBV18 and TRBJ2-1 provide the parts outside the CDR3, is NAGVMQNPRHLVRRRGQEARLRCSPMKGHSHVYWYRQLPEEGLKFMVYLQKENIIDESGMPKERFSAEFPKEGPSILRIQQVVRGDSAAYFCASSAGTGNNEQFFGPGTRLTVL.

This clone showed up just once. The rearrangement joins TRBV30 to TRBJ1-1; TRBD1 matches at 8 bases. The CDR3 is 12 amino acids. Germline values: CDR1 GTSNPN, CDR2 SVGIG (reference sequence). The V gene end was trimmed by 5 bases and the J gene end by 2 bases; junction bases not matched to a gene: 1. The DNA for the CDR3 is TGTGCCTGGGACAGGGGTAACACTGAAGCTTTCTTT. Translated: CAWDRGNTEAFF.

The chain employs TRBV7-8 and TRBJ2-3; 9 nucleotides match TRBD2. Germline V CDR1 and CDR2: SGHVS, FQNEAQ. V shed 2 bases, J shed 4 bases, and the junction held 4 bases outside the gene matches. The CDR3 is 15 residues long. CDR3 sequence reads: CASSLMAGGSDTQYF. DNA of the CDR3: TGTGCCAGCAGCTTAATGGCGGGAGGGTCAGATACGCAGTATTTT.

This chain links TRBV19 with TRBJ2-1; D is unresolved. V was pared by 10 bases and J by 6 bases, with 16 bases between. The CDR3 sequence is 13 residues long. In germline, CDR1 is LNHDA, CDR2 SQIVND (reference sequence). The CDR3 reads CATAINSGNEQFF. As DNA, the CDR3 is TGTGCCACCGCGATCAATAGTGGCAATGAGCAGTTCTTC.

The chain uses TRBV10-2 and TRBJ1-1, with TRBD1 as a possible D gene (5 bases). CDR3 length: 14 amino acids. Per the germline V gene, CDR1 is WSHSY and CDR2 is SAAADI. V was clipped by 3 bases and J by 2 bases, with 10 bases between them. CDR3 sequence: CASSDLGRNTEAFF. For the CDR3, the DNA is TGCGCCAGCAGTGATTTGGGGCGAAACACTGAAGCTTTCTTT.

This clone has more than one count but fewer than ten. V gene TRBV19 combines with J gene TRBJ2-5; 9 positions agree with TRBD1. The V gene end was trimmed by 1 base and the J gene end by 2 bases; junction bases not matched to a gene: 2. CDR3 size: 15 residues. Germline V lookup: CDR1 LNHDA, CDR2 SQIVND (reference sequence). The CDR3 region has the DNA TGTGCCAGTAGTATAGGGACAGGGGTGCAAGAGACCCAGTACTTC. As protein: CASSIGTGVQETQYF.

The chain is built from TRBV9 and TRBJ2-4; TRBD2 matches at 8 bases. Germline CDR1 reads SGDLS; CDR2 reads YYNGEE. V shed 2 bases and J 0 bases; nucleotides not matched to a gene: 16. This CDR3 contains 20 residues. CDR3 protein: CASSVLAGGVRALAKNIQYF. The CDR3, as DNA: TGTGCCAGCAGCGTCCTTGCGGGAGGTGTAAGGGCTCTAGCCAAAAACATTCAGTACTTC.

The chain employs TRBV4-2 and TRBJ2-7; TRBD2 matches at 8 bases. Germline V lookup: CDR1 LGHNA, CDR2 YNFKEQ. V shed 8 bases and J 2 bases; nucleotides not matched to a gene: 8. The CDR3 consists of 14 residues. CDR3 residues: CASSLAGAPYEQYF. The CDR3 nucleotides are TGTGCCAGCTCCCTAGCGGGCGCCCCCTACGAGCAGTACTTC.

This chain links TRBV7-8 with TRBJ1-4; TRBD1 matches at 7 bases. Germline V gene sequence: CDR1 SGHVS, CDR2 FQNEAQ. There are 12 residues in the CDR3. The ends lost 10 bases at V and 6 bases at J; junction bases unmatched: 5. The CDR3 DNA reads as TGTGCCACCACAGGGGACGATGAAAAACTGTTTTTT. The encoded protein is CATTGDDEKLFF.

The chain links TRBV4-1 to TRBJ2-1; tentative D call: TRBD2 (6 bases). Looked up from germline, CDR1 is MGHRA and CDR2 is YSYEKL. V lost 8 bases to trimming and J lost 7 bases, with 21 bases between them. This CDR3 is 15 amino acids long. This CDR3 reads CASSLSGSWRNEQFF. Here the CDR3 DNA reads TGCGCCAGCTCCCTCAGCGGGTCCTGGCGGAATGAGCAGTTCTTC.

The chain recombines TRBV5-1 with TRBJ2-1; 15 bases align to TRBD2. There are 19 residues in the CDR3. V shed 4 bases, J shed 8 bases, and the junction held 16 bases outside the gene matches. CDR1 SGHRS and CDR2 YFSETQ come from the germline V gene. The CDR3 spells CASSPSGLAGGAAPDEQFF. The CDR3 nucleotides read TGCGCCAGCAGCCCGAGTGGACTAGCGGGAGGGGCTGCCCCCGATGAGCAGTTCTTC.

The chain couples TRBV5-1 to TRBJ2-7, with a possible D match to TRBD2 (5 bases). This CDR3 has 14 residues. Trimming removed 5 bases from V and 0 bases from J, with 12 bases in between. CDR1 and CDR2 from the germline V gene are SGHRS and YFSETQ. The CDR3 loop is CASREAATSYEQYF. CDR3 DNA sequence: TGCGCCAGCAGGGAGGCAGCCACCTCCTACGAGCAGTACTTC. The full variable domain, in which reference TRBV5-1 and TRBJ2-7 provide the parts outside the CDR3, is KAGVTQTPRYLIKTRGQQVTLSCSPISGHRSVSWYQQTPGQGLQFLFEYFSETQRNKGNFPGRFSGRQFSNSRSEMNVSTLELGDSALYLCASREAATSYEQYFGPGTRLTVT.

In this sample, this clone turned up once. V is TRBV6-1 and J is TRBJ1-1; a weak D match, TRBD1 (5 bases). Looked up from germline, CDR1 is MNHNS and CDR2 is SASEGT. The V gene lost 3 bases and the J gene lost 6 bases, with 14 bases spanning the gap. The CDR3 covers 14 residues. The DNA for the CDR3 is TGTGCCAGCAGTGATCCCCGGGGGTTAGCTGAAGCTTTCTTT. Its protein product is CASSDPRGLAEAFF.

The chain joins TRBV28 to TRBJ2-1; a weak D match, TRBD1 (5 bases). Germline CDR1 is MDHEN and CDR2 is SYDVKM. This CDR3 region has 15 residues. The V and J ends lost 8 bases and 0 bases respectively, with 14 bases between them. The CDR3 sequence: CASVIRTTSYNEQFF. The CDR3 DNA is TGTGCCAGCGTTATCAGGACAACCTCCTACAATGAGCAGTTCTTC.

The rearrangement joins TRBV18 to TRBJ2-1, with TRBD2 matching 12 bases. The germline gives CDR1 KGHSH, CDR2 LQKENI. The junction had 7 bases not matched to a gene; V was cut back by 3 bases and J by 7 bases. The CDR3 loop spans 16 amino acids. CDR3 coding DNA: TGTGCCAGCTCACCCCTAACTAGCGGGAGGAAGAATGAGCAGTTCTTC. This gives the protein CASSPLTSGRKNEQFF.

The chain recombines TRBV28 with TRBJ2-3; the D gene is possibly TRBD1 (5 bases). Germline CDR1 and CDR2: MDHEN and SYDVKM. V was shortened by 5 bases and J by 4 bases, with 10 bases between the two germline ends. The CDR3 loop spans 13 amino acids. As DNA, the CDR3 is TGTGCCAGCAGTGGGTCAGGGCCAGATACGCAGTATTTT. It specifies CASSGSGPDTQYF. Using reference TRBV28 and TRBJ2-3 for the parts outside the CDR3, the full variable domain is DVKVTQSSRYLVKRTGEKVFLECVQDMDHENMFWYRQDPGLGLRLIYFSYDVKMKEKGDIPEGYSVSREKKERFSLILESASTNQTSMYLCASSGSGPDTQYFGPGTRLTVL.